This T cell receptor beta chain was sequenced in a study of shared clonotypes between healthy human individuals. Assay: immunoSEQ multiplex PCR; the TCRdb copy retains only in-frame clones and omits some. Of roughly 1.5 million clones in the sample, 95% to 99% were seen once. The CDR3 runs 11 residues. V lost 6 bases and J 6 bases, leaving 8 bases between the germline ends. Germline V CDR1 and CDR2: MDHEN, SYDVKM. Turning to this clone: Other DNA sequences within the sample encode an identical CDR3.

Sequenced input: naive CD4+ T cells sorted from blood. The subset here: CD45RA+ positively selected. The chain recombines TRBV28 with TRBJ1-1, with D hard to call. The receptor was derived from a man aged 30 to 45 in good health. The CDR3 spells CASRGLAEAFF. Written as DNA, the CDR3 is TGTGCCAGCAGGGGGTTGGCTGAAGCTTTCTTT. Combining the CDR3 with reference TRBV28 and TRBJ1-1 gives the whole variable domain DVKVTQSSRYLVKRTGEKVFLECVQDMDHENMFWYRQDPGLGLRLIYFSYDVKMKEKGDIPEGYSVSREKKERFSLILESASTNQTSMYLCASRGLAEAFFGQGTRLTVV.